One and the same sample provided the 20 T cell receptor beta chains below, sequenced in a study of cytomegalovirus exposure and HLA in healthy donors. Both 60 Vbeta primers and 13 Jbeta primers went into the PCR. Profiling relied on immunoSEQ multiplex PCR, and the TCRdb table lists in-frame clones only, not all of them. The sample has roughly 120,000 clones, about 61% seen once; the top ten hold about 8.5%. Sequenced input: PBMCs. The source is a young man in good health and CMV-seropositive.

The rearrangement links TRBV19 to TRBJ1-5, with 8 bases fitting TRBD1. V lost 7 bases and J lost 6; bases outside the gene matches: 14. The CDR3 contains 16 residues. From germline, CDR1 is LNHDA and CDR2 SQIVND (reference sequence). The CDR3 is CASITPGGGNGQPQHF. The CDR3 nucleotides read TGTGCCAGTATCACTCCAGGGGGCGGGAATGGTCAGCCCCAGCATTTT. Variable domain in full (rest from reference TRBV19 and TRBJ1-5): DGGITQSPKYLFRKEGQNVTLSCEQNLNHDAMYWYRQDPGQGLRLIYYSQIVNDFQKGDIAEGYSVSREKKESFPLTVTSAQKNPTAFYLCASITPGGGNGQPQHFGDGTRLSIL.

The rearrangement joins TRBV6-5 to TRBJ2-4; D is unclear. The germline gives CDR1 MNHEY, CDR2 SVGAGI. The V gene lost 0 bases and the J gene lost 3 bases, with 9 bases spanning the gap. The CDR3 consists of 15 residues. Written as DNA, the CDR3 is TGTGCCAGCAGTTACTCCCACAATGGCAAAAACATTCAGTACTTC. Its protein is CASSYSHNGKNIQYF.

V is TRBV13 and J is TRBJ1-3; D gene ambiguous. CDR3 length: 11 residues. Germline CDR1 reads PRHDT; CDR2 reads FYEKMQ (reference sequence). Trimming stripped 4 bases from V and 8 bases from J, with 6 bases between. The DNA of the CDR3 is TGTGCCAGCAGCTCTCGGGACACCATATATTTT. Amino acids: CASSSRDTIYF.

The V and J genes are TRBV7-2 and TRBJ1-3; D is unclear. Germline assignment: CDR1 SGHTA and CDR2 FQGNSA. The germline V and J ends were trimmed by 3 bases and 7 bases, with 7 bases remaining between them. The CDR3 consists of 12 residues. The CDR3 spells CASSFYRNTIYF. CDR3 nucleotides: TGTGCCAGCAGCTTCTACCGGAACACCATATATTTT.

This rearrangement joins TRBV7-9 to TRBJ1-2; 7 bases fit TRBD1. Germline trimming cut 1 base from V and 4 bases from J; bases unmatched to any gene: 3. Looked up from germline, CDR1 is SEHNR and CDR2 is FQNEAQ (reference sequence). The CDR3 runs 14 residues. The CDR3 bases are TGTGCCAGCAGCTTAGTCACAGGGGTCTATGGCTACACCTTC. Its translation: CASSLVTGVYGYTF.

DNA of the CDR3: TGTGCCAGCAGAGCCGCGGAACAGGGACATGTGACTTTC. The encoded protein is CASRAAEQGHVTF. The rearrangement joins TRBV7-6 to TRBJ2-6; a weak D match, TRBD1 (6 bases). V dropped 6 bases and J dropped 17 bases, with 20 bases sitting between them. CDR3 size: 13 residues. CDR1 is SGHVS and CDR2 is FNYEAQ in the germline V gene.

This chain connects TRBV13 to TRBJ1-1, with D perhaps matching TRBD1 (6 bases). The CDR3 covers 15 residues. The germline CDR1 and CDR2 sequences are PRHDT and FYEKMQ (reference sequence). V lost 4 bases to trimming and J lost 1 base, with 13 bases between them. The CDR3 DNA reads TGTGCCAGCAGCTCTACAGGGTCGGGGAACACTGAAGCTTTCTTT. It translates to CASSSTGSGNTEAFF.

DNA for the CDR3: TGTGCCAGCAGCCAAGAACTAAACACCGGGGAGCTGTTTTTT. It is translated as CASSQELNTGELFF. The chain recombines TRBV4-2 with TRBJ2-2; D is uncertain. The CDR3 is 14 amino acids. Germline CDR1 LGHNA, CDR2 YNFKEQ. Deletions cut 0 bases from V and 2 bases from J, with 4 bases between.

This rearrangement joins TRBV6-6 to TRBJ2-1; possible D gene TRBD2, 6 bases. The ends were cut back, 6 bases at V and 6 bases at J, with 12 bases in the middle. CDR3 size: 13 residues. Germline CDR1 and CDR2: MNHNY and SVGAGI (reference sequence). The CDR3 region is CASSRGTGNEQFF. The CDR3 region has the DNA TGTGCCAGCAGCCGGGGGACGGGCAATGAGCAGTTCTTC.

The CDR3 DNA reads TGTGCCAGTAGTCCAGGACAGACGCAGATTTCACCCCTCCACTTT. It codes for CASSPGQTQISPLHF. This chain uses TRBV19 with TRBJ1-6; tentatively, D is TRBD1 (6 bases). Germline CDR1 LNHDA, CDR2 SQIVND (reference sequence). Trimming pared 5 bases from V and 9 bases from J, leaving 17 bases between. This CDR3 contains 15 residues.

The J gene is TRBJ1-2, the V gene TRBV19, with D perhaps TRBD1 (5 bases). The V gene's germline CDR1 is LNHDA and CDR2 SQIVND (reference sequence). V dropped 5 bases and J dropped 8 bases, with 21 bases sitting between them. The CDR3 totals 15 residues. The CDR3 DNA reads TGTGCCAGTAGTCCCCGCGGGGGAATTCTGGGAGGCTACACCTTC. Its translation: CASSPRGGILGGYTF.

The chain has TRBV27 and TRBJ1-1, with TRBD1 matching 9 bases. V shed 6 bases, J shed 1 base, and the junction held 3 bases outside the gene matches. Looked up from germline, CDR1 is MNHEY and CDR2 is SMNVEV (reference sequence). The CDR3 loop spans 14 amino acids. Here the CDR3 reads CASRMTGGNTEAFF. The CDR3 coding sequence is TGTGCCAGCAGGATGACAGGGGGGAACACTGAAGCTTTCTTT.

CDR3 amino acids: CSVGASSYEQYF. DNA for the CDR3: TGCAGCGTTGGGGCCAGCTCCTACGAGCAGTACTTC. The V and J genes are TRBV29-1 and TRBJ2-7; D uncertain. Per germline, CDR1 SQVTM and CDR2 ANQGSEA. The CDR3 is 12 amino acids. V was pared by 4 bases and J by 0 bases, with 7 bases between.

This chain connects TRBV29-1 to TRBJ2-7, with no clear D. The V gene lost 7 bases and the J gene lost 6 bases, with 19 bases spanning the gap. Germline V gene lookup returns CDR1 SQVTM and CDR2 ANQGSEA. The CDR3 totals 13 residues. The chain's CDR3 is CSGVAANPCEQYF. As DNA, the CDR3 is TGCAGCGGGGTTGCGGCGAATCCCTGCGAGCAGTACTTC.

The chain's CDR3 is CSVAGDITYEQYF. The CDR3 bases are TGCAGCGTTGCTGGGGACATAACCTACGAGCAGTACTTC. The rearrangement joins TRBV29-1 to TRBJ2-7, with a tentative D call TRBD1 (6 bases). Germline-derived CDR1 and CDR2 are SQVTM and ANQGSEA. Trimming left V 4 bases short and J 2 bases short, with 12 bases between. The CDR3 length is 13 residues.

This rearrangement joins TRBV2 to TRBJ2-2; 7 bases are a match to TRBD2. The ends lost 6 bases at V and 6 bases at J; junction bases unmatched: 7. Germline V gene data show CDR1 as SNHLY and CDR2 as FYNNEI. This CDR3 region has 14 residues. The CDR3 nucleotides read TGTGCCAGCAGGGTCGGACTAGGGTCCGGGGAGCTGTTTTTT. Protein sequence: CASRVGLGSGELFF.

The genes are TRBV29-1 and TRBJ2-4; D gene uncertain. The CDR3 totals 14 residues. Germline-derived CDR1 and CDR2 are SQVTM and ANQGSEA. Trimming left V 1 base short and J 1 base short, with 8 bases between. The CDR3 protein is CSVEGGVAKNIQYF. CDR3 nucleotide sequence: TGCAGCGTTGAAGGCGGCGTTGCCAAAAACATTCAGTACTTC.

J is TRBJ1-2 and V is TRBV6-5; D not resolved. The V gene lost 4 bases and the J gene lost 2 bases, with 8 bases spanning the gap. The CDR3 has 13 amino acids. CDR1 and CDR2 (germline): MNHEY, SVGAGI. CDR3 in DNA: TGTGCCAGCAGTTTAGGAGGGAACTATGGCTACACCTTC. Its translation is CASSLGGNYGYTF.

This clone was found a few times. The chain recombines TRBV2 with TRBJ1-6; TRBD1 matches at 7 bases. CDR3 length: 14 amino acids. With V trimmed by 8 bases and J by 9 bases, 10 bases remained unmatched. Germline V gene lookup returns CDR1 SNHLY and CDR2 FYNNEI. The CDR3: CASGMTGLGSPLHF. The CDR3, as DNA: TGTGCCAGCGGGATGACAGGGCTCGGTTCACCCCTCCACTTT.

The rearrangement links TRBV6-5 to TRBJ1-1; D gene uncertain. Trimming removed 1 base from V and 3 bases from J, with 12 bases in between. The CDR3 spans 15 residues. The germline CDR1 and CDR2 sequences are MNHEY and SVGAGI. The CDR3 loop is CASSYLRGGDTEAFF. The CDR3 bases are TGTGCCAGCAGTTACTTGCGCGGCGGGGACACTGAAGCTTTCTTT.